This record looks at one T cell receptor (beta chain) sequence and its context. This CDR3 has 15 amino acids. Germline lookup yields CDR1 PRHDT and CDR2 FYEKMQ (reference sequence). With V trimmed by 6 bases and J by 2 bases, 9 bases remained unmatched. This sample is part of a study of cytomegalovirus exposure and HLA in healthy donors. The roughly 120-subject validation cohort, separate from the approximately 660-subject first cohort, included the donors. Sequenced by immunoSEQ multiplex PCR; TCRdb stores in-frame clones only, minus some. This sample yields 150,000 to 200,000 clones, of which about 88% are seen a single time; approximately 2.4% belongs to the top ten.

The sequence came from a woman aged 18-29 years in good health and CMV-seronegative. The sequenced material came from PBMCs. V and J are TRBV13 and TRBJ2-7, with 8 nucleotides matching TRBD1. Here the CDR3 reads CASSPDGQGTYEQYF. CDR3 sequence (DNA): TGTGCCAGCAGTCCCGACGGACAGGGAACCTACGAGCAGTACTTC.